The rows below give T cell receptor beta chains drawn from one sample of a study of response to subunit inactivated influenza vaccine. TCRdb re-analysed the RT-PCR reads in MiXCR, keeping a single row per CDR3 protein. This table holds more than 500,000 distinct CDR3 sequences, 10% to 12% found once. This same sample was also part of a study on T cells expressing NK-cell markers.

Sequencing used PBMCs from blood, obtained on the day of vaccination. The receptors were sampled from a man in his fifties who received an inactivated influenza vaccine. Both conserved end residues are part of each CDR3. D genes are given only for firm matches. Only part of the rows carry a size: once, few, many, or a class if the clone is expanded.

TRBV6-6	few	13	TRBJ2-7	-	CASTGQKSYEQYF	TGTGCCAGCACCGGACAAAAAAGCTACGAGCAGTACTTC
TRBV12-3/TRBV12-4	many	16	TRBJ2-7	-	CASSSITGLSSYEQYF	TGTGCCAGCAGTTCGATAACAGGGCTTAGCTCCTACGAGCAGTACTTC
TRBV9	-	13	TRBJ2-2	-	CASSEFYTGELFF	TGTGCCAGCAGCGAGTTCTACACCGGGGAGCTGTTTTTT
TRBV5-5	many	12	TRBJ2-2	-	CASSLLDGELFF	TGTGCCAGCAGCTTGCTTGACGGGGAGCTGTTTTTT
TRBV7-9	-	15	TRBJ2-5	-	CASSLAGTYQETQYF	TGTGCCAGCAGCTTAGCCGGGACGTACCAAGAGACCCAGTACTTC
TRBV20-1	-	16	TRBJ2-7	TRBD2	CSARELGLAGIYEQYF	TGCAGTGCTAGAGAATTGGGGCTAGCGGGAATCTACGAGCAGTACTTC
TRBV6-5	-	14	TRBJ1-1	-	CASSYSRTNTEAFF	TGTGCCAGCAGTTACTCAAGGACGAACACTGAAGCTTTCTTT
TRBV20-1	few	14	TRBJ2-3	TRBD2	CSASLGGAGDTQYF	TGCAGTGCTAGCCTCGGGGGGGCAGGAGATACGCAGTATTTT
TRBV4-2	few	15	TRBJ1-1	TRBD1	CASSQSGTGGDEAFF	TGTGCCAGCAGCCAATCCGGGACAGGGGGGGATGAAGCTTTCTTT
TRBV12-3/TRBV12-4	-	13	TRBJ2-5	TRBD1	CASEQGAGETQYF	TGTGCCAGTGAACAGGGGGCGGGAGAGACCCAGTACTTC
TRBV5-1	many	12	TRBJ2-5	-	CASSLQRETQYF	TGCGCCAGCAGCCTACAGAGGGAGACCCAGTACTTC
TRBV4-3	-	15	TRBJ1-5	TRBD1	CASSQEAGGNQPQHF	TGCGCCAGCAGCCAAGAGGCAGGGGGGAATCAGCCCCAGCATTTT
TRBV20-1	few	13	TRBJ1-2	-	CSASGGPEEGYTF	TGCAGTGCCAGTGGGGGCCCGGAGGAAGGCTACACCTTC
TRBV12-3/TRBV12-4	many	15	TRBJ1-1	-	CASRLLQGPDTEAFF	TGTGCCAGCCGACTACTACAGGGTCCAGACACTGAAGCTTTCTTT
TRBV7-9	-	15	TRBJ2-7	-	CASSLEQGRTYEQYF	TGTGCCAGCAGCTTAGAACAGGGGAGGACCTACGAGCAGTACTTC
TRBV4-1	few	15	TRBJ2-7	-	CASSQARTGIHEQYF	TGCGCCAGCAGCCAAGCCAGAACAGGGATCCACGAGCAGTACTTC
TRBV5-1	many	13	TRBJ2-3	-	CASSSASTDTQYF	TGCGCCAGCAGCTCGGCTAGCACAGATACGCAGTATTTT
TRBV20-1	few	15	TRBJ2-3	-	CSASPRTGSTDTQYF	TGCAGTGCTTCGCCCCGGACGGGAAGCACAGATACGCAGTATTTT
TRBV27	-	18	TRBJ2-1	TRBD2	CASTPGLAGGPGSNEQFF	TGTGCCAGCACCCCCGGGCTAGCGGGAGGGCCTGGTAGTAATGAGCAGTTCTTC
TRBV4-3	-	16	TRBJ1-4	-	CASSQDSKGTNEKLFF	TGCGCCAGCAGCCAAGATAGTAAGGGTACTAATGAAAAACTGTTTTTT
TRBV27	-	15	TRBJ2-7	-	CASSPLSTGRYEQYF	TGTGCCAGCAGTCCTCTAAGTACAGGGAGATACGAGCAGTACTTC
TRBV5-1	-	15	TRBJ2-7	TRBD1	CASSLSRTGVGEQYF	TGCGCCAGCAGCTTGAGTCGGACAGGGGTTGGTGAGCAGTACTTC
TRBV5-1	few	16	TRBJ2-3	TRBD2	CASSLVAGGLTDTQYF	TGCGCCAGCAGCTTGGTTGCGGGAGGACTCACAGATACGCAGTATTTT
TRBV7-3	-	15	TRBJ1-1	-	CASSLQGDMNTEAFF	TGTGCCAGCAGCTTACAGGGAGATATGAACACTGAAGCTTTCTTT
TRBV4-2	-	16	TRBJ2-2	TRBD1	CASSLTGVGNTGELFF	TGTGCCAGCAGCCTCACAGGGGTAGGGAACACCGGGGAGCTGTTTTTT
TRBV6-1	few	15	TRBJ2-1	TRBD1	CASSPGQLIYNEQFF	TGTGCCAGCAGTCCGGGACAGCTTATTTACAATGAGCAGTTCTTC
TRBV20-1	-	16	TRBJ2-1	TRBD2	CSARPATSGSSVEQFF	TGCAGTGCTAGACCCGCGACTAGCGGGAGTTCAGTTGAGCAGTTCTTC
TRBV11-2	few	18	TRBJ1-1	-	CASSLEVRVWGGGTEAFF	TGTGCCAGCAGCTTAGAGGTCCGCGTCTGGGGGGGTGGCACTGAAGCTTTCTTT